This T cell receptor beta chain comes out of a study of cytomegalovirus exposure and HLA in healthy donors. Study background: The roughly 120 validation repertoires used the same platform as the 666 first-cohort repertoires, a later analysis reported.

To note about this clone: Its antigen is unknown.

This CDR3 is built from 13 residues. Germline V CDR1 and CDR2: SEHNR, FQNEAQ (reference sequence). V shed 5 bases and J 7 bases; nucleotides not matched to a gene: 5. Produced via immunoSEQ multiplex PCR; TCRdb's table is partial and in-frame only. The data contain 200,000 to 250,000 clones, around 90% of them singletons. Whole-study results and caveats: Using the classifier, cytomegalovirus status was reportedly diagnosed with high specificity and sensitivity. Researchers reported that a few CMV-associated chains were confirmed in vitro as CMV antigen-specific. The listing of about 150 TCR beta chains classed them as cytomegalovirus-associated.

This receptor was obtained from a woman aged 18-29 years in good health and CMV-seronegative. Input material: PBMCs. The chain recombines TRBV7-9 with TRBJ1-5; 7 nucleotides agree with TRBD1. This CDR3 reads CASSRDRKQPQHF. In nucleotides, the CDR3 is TGTGCCAGCAGCCGGGACAGAAAACAGCCCCAGCATTTT.